The 28 T cell receptor beta chains listed next were all sequenced from one sample in a study of OX40 agonist ivuxolimab in advanced cancers. Sequencing used immunoSEQ multiplex PCR; TCRdb keeps in-frame clones, though not all of them. This repertoire shows almost 20,000 clones, less than 90% found once; its top ten account for 15% to 20%. This sample comprised CD4+ or CD8+ T cells sorted from blood, obtained in a trial of the OX40 agonist ivuxolimab. These receptors originate from an adult with an advanced solid tumor such as melanoma, head and neck, liver or kidney cancer.

The rearrangement uses TRBV29-1 and TRBJ2-3; no clear D gene. The CDR3 loop spans 14 amino acids. V dropped 3 bases and J dropped 0 bases, with 10 bases sitting between them. The germline V gene has CDR1 SQVTM and CDR2 ANQGSEA. The CDR3 reads CSVEWSFSTDTQYF. CDR3 bases: TGCAGCGTTGAGTGGTCATTCAGCACAGATACGCAGTATTTT.

V usage is TRBV7-2 and J usage is TRBJ1-3; tentative D call: TRBD1 (5 bases). V dropped 7 bases and J dropped 9 bases, with 16 bases sitting between them. The length of the CDR3 is 13 residues. The germline CDR1 and CDR2 sequences are SGHTA and FQGNSA. CDR3 in DNA: TGTGCCAGCACCCTCAGCGGGGCGGGCACCATATATTTT. As protein: CASTLSGAGTIYF.

The chain combines TRBV5-1 with TRBJ2-3; D call uncertain. V was clipped by 7 bases and J by 0 bases, with 9 bases between them. The length of the CDR3 is 13 residues. Germline assignment: CDR1 SGHRS and CDR2 YFSETQ. CDR3 sequence reads: CASAAVSTDTQYF. The DNA for the CDR3 is TGCGCCAGCGCCGCAGTTAGCACAGATACGCAGTATTTT.

This chain connects TRBV5-1 to TRBJ2-7; D call uncertain. This CDR3 has 16 amino acids. Germline CDR1 is SGHRS and CDR2 is YFSETQ. V was cut by 1 base and J by 1 base, with 15 bases left in between. This CDR3 reads CASSLSSKTPSYEQYF. DNA for the CDR3: TGCGCCAGCAGCTTGTCATCCAAGACTCCTTCCTACGAGCAGTACTTC.

The chain joins TRBV7-3 to TRBJ2-5, with 7 bases lining up with TRBD1. V was clipped by 5 bases and J by 5 bases; unmatched bases: 5. The CDR3 has 13 amino acids. In germline, CDR1 is SGHTA, CDR2 FQGTGA. CDR3 in amino acids: CASSTGVRETQYF. The CDR3 DNA sequence: TGTGCCAGCAGCACAGGGGTGAGGGAGACCCAGTACTTC. Supplemented by reference TRBV7-3 and TRBJ2-5, the full variable domain reads GAGVSQTPSNKVTEKGKYVELRCDPISGHTALYWYRQSLGQGPEFLIYFQGTGAADDSGLPNDRFFAVRPEGSVSTLKIQRTERGDSAVYLCASSTGVRETQYFGPGTRLLVL.

V is TRBV27 and J is TRBJ1-1; D is unresolved. The CDR3 has 14 residues. Looked up from germline, CDR1 is MNHEY and CDR2 is SMNVEV (reference sequence). With 6 bases removed from V and 4 bases from J, the gap between germline ends came to 15 bases. As DNA, the CDR3 is TGTGCCAGCAGCTATTCTACAGCATTCACTGAAGCTTTCTTT. Translated: CASSYSTAFTEAFF.

The chain is built from TRBV7-8 and TRBJ1-1; 8 bases agree with TRBD1. The CDR3 has 15 amino acids. V lost 1 base and J lost 1; bases outside the gene matches: 2. Germline CDR1 SGHVS, CDR2 FQNEAQ. CDR3 coding DNA: TGTGCCAGCAGCTTAGGGACAGGGCAGAACACTGAAGCTTTCTTT. Protein: CASSLGTGQNTEAFF.

J is TRBJ2-5 and V is TRBV7-2, with 7 nucleotides matching TRBD2. This CDR3 spans 14 amino acids. Trimming removed 1 base from V and 2 bases from J; junction bases left unmatched: 1. Germline V gene data show CDR1 as SGHTA and CDR2 as FQGNSA. The CDR3 here is CASSLVGGQETQYF. DNA of the CDR3: TGTGCCAGCAGCTTAGTGGGAGGGCAAGAGACCCAGTACTTC.

DNA for the CDR3: TGCGCCAGCAGCCCAATTACAGGTGAATTTTACGAGCAGTACTTC. It specifies CASSPITGEFYEQYF. This chain uses TRBV4-3 with TRBJ2-7; D perhaps matches TRBD1 (5 bases). Trimming removed 4 bases at V and 4 bases at J, with 17 bases between. Per germline, CDR1 LGHNA and CDR2 YSLEER. The CDR3 extends over 15 amino acids.

The rearrangement links TRBV4-1 to TRBJ2-1; D gene unclear. CDR1 and CDR2 (germline): MGHRA, YSYEKL. The V end lost 0 bases, the J end lost 3 bases, and 6 bases lay between the germline ends. This CDR3 contains 14 residues. CDR3 DNA sequence: TGCGCCAGCAGCCAAGAGCCTAACTACAATGAGCAGTTCTTC. It specifies CASSQEPNYNEQFF.

The V and J genes are TRBV10-1 and TRBJ1-5, with TRBD1 as a possible D gene (6 bases). Trimming stripped 5 bases from V and 2 bases from J, with 16 bases between. The germline gives CDR1 WNHNN, CDR2 SYGVQD (reference sequence). This CDR3 has 16 amino acids. CDR3 in DNA: TGCGCCAGCAGTATAGGGGGACATGGCGGCAATCAGCCCCAGCATTTT. Amino acids: CASSIGGHGGNQPQHF.

The chain carries TRBV10-2 and TRBJ2-2, with a weak D call TRBD1 (6 bases). CDR3 length: 14 amino acids. Trimming removed 6 bases from V and 0 bases from J, with 8 bases in between. Germline assignment: CDR1 WSHSY and CDR2 SAAADI. CDR3 amino acids: CASRQGPNTGELFF. The CDR3 bases are TGCGCCAGCAGACAGGGACCGAACACCGGGGAGCTGTTTTTT.

This clone was observed once. The V and J genes are TRBV30 and TRBJ1-2; weak D call: TRBD1 (6 bases). The CDR3 consists of 15 residues. In germline, CDR1 is GTSNPN, CDR2 SVGIG (reference sequence). Trimming shortened V by 3 bases and J by 1 base, and 15 bases separated the two germline ends. The CDR3 is CAWRSGETINYGYTF. The CDR3 nucleotides read TGTGCCTGGAGGTCAGGGGAGACTATTAACTATGGCTACACCTTC.

The chain carries TRBV5-4 and TRBJ2-2; TRBD2 matches 7 bases. This CDR3 comprises 15 residues. V gave up 4 bases and J gave up 2 bases; unmatched junction bases: 5. Germline V gives CDR1 SGHNT, CDR2 YYREEE (reference sequence). This CDR3 reads CASSPASGNTGELFF. The CDR3 nucleotides are TGTGCCAGCAGCCCGGCTAGCGGAAACACCGGGGAGCTGTTTTTT. Filled out from reference TRBV5-4 and TRBJ2-2, the complete variable domain reads ETGVTQSPTHLIKTRGQQVTLRCSSQSGHNTVSWYQQALGQGPQFIFQYYREEENGRGNFPPRFSGLQFPNYSSELNVNALELDDSALYLCASSPASGNTGELFFGEGSRLTVL.

This chain links TRBV12-5 with TRBJ2-1; possible D gene TRBD1, 6 bases. V gave up 6 bases and J gave up 9 bases, with 24 bases separating them. The germline V gene has CDR1 LGHNT and CDR2 FRNRAP. CDR3 length: 16 residues. CDR3 in DNA: TGTGCTAGTGGGGGTCATCCGGGCCAGGGGAAGGGTGAGCAGTTCTTC. Translation gives CASGGHPGQGKGEQFF.

The chain combines TRBV6-1 with TRBJ2-1; D gene uncertain. The V gene lost 4 bases and the J gene lost 5 bases, with 15 bases spanning the gap. This CDR3 has 15 residues. CDR1 is MNHNS and CDR2 is SASEGT in the germline V gene. Written as DNA, the CDR3 is TGTGCCAGCAGTGCCCCGGAGTGGGGTGACAATGAGCAGTTCTTC. It specifies CASSAPEWGDNEQFF.

The V and J genes are TRBV11-2 and TRBJ1-3; D gene uncertain. The CDR3 runs 12 residues. Trimming cost V 5 bases and J 4 bases, with 6 bases left between them. CDR1 and CDR2 from the germline V gene are SGHAT and FQNNGV. For the CDR3, the DNA is TGTGCCAGCAGCACCCCCGGAAACACCATATATTTT. It codes for CASSTPGNTIYF.

CDR3 coding DNA: TGTGCCAGCAGCCCAGTCGGGGGGCGTGTGAACACTGAAGCTTTCTTT. Its protein is CASSPVGGRVNTEAFF. The genes are TRBV7-9 and TRBJ1-1, with D possibly matching TRBD1 (6 bases). Trimming pared 5 bases from V and 0 bases from J, leaving 16 bases between. CDR1 and CDR2 from the germline V gene are SEHNR and FQNEAQ (reference sequence). The CDR3 totals 16 residues.

In this sample, this clone turned up once. The gene calls are TRBV4-1 and TRBJ2-2, with 7 bases fitting TRBD2. Germline loops: CDR1 MGHRA, CDR2 YSYEKL. The CDR3 has 16 amino acids. The junction had 3 bases not matched to a gene; V was cut back by 1 base and J by 1 base. The CDR3 nucleotides read TGCGCCAGCAGCCAAGCATGGGAGGGGAACACCGGGGAGCTGTTTTTT. Encoded protein: CASSQAWEGNTGELFF.

The V and J genes are TRBV19 and TRBJ2-5; TRBD1 agrees at 7 bases. CDR3 size: 14 residues. Germline values: CDR1 LNHDA, CDR2 SQIVND (reference sequence). J was trimmed by 3 bases and V by 1 base; bases with no gene match: 2. CDR3 DNA: TGTGCCAGTAGTATAGCCGGGACAGAAGAGACCCAGTACTTC. This gives the protein CASSIAGTEETQYF.

The chain carries TRBV30 and TRBJ2-5; perhaps TRBD1 as D (6 bases). Germline V gene data show CDR1 as GTSNPN and CDR2 as SVGIG (reference sequence). Trimming stripped 2 bases from V and 5 bases from J, with 18 bases between. The CDR3 extends over 15 amino acids. CDR3 in DNA: TGTGCCTGGAGTTTCAGGACAGCTGTCAGGGAGACCCAGTACTTC. Its protein product is CAWSFRTAVRETQYF.

V usage is TRBV9 and J usage is TRBJ2-6; unclear D gene. The CDR3 totals 16 residues. V was cut by 4 bases and J by 6 bases, with 17 bases left in between. Germline V gives CDR1 SGDLS, CDR2 YYNGEE. The CDR3 sequence is CASSPYEVLAANVLTF. For the CDR3, the DNA is TGTGCCAGCAGCCCATACGAAGTATTGGCGGCCAACGTCCTGACTTTC. The full variable domain, its missing parts supplied by reference TRBV9 and TRBJ2-6, is DSGVTQTPKHLITATGQRVTLRCSPRSGDLSVYWYQQSLDQGLQFLIQYYNGEERAKGNILERFSAQQFPDLHSELNLSSLELGDSALYFCASSPYEVLAANVLTFGAGSRLTVL.

The rearrangement links TRBV18 to TRBJ2-1; 8 positions match TRBD1. CDR1 KGHSH and CDR2 LQKENI come from the germline V gene. V trimming: 3 bases; J trimming: 7 bases; junction bases outside the gene matches: 11. CDR3 length equals 16 residues. The CDR3 region is CASSPTHQGAGNEQFF. CDR3 coding DNA: TGTGCCAGCTCACCCACCCATCAGGGGGCGGGTAATGAGCAGTTCTTC. Looking up the rest from reference TRBV18 and TRBJ2-1 gives the full variable domain: NAGVMQNPRHLVRRRGQEARLRCSPMKGHSHVYWYRQLPEEGLKFMVYLQKENIIDESGMPKERFSAEFPKEGPSILRIQQVVRGDSAAYFCASSPTHQGAGNEQFFGPGTRLTVL.

This chain joins TRBV7-8 and TRBJ2-3; 8 positions agree with TRBD1. The germline V gene encodes CDR1 SGHVS and CDR2 FQNEAQ. Trimming cost V 6 bases and J 2 bases; bases outside gene matches: 7. The CDR3 runs 15 residues. This CDR3 reads CASSYRTGYTDTQYF. CDR3 in DNA: TGTGCCAGCAGTTATCGGACAGGGTACACAGATACGCAGTATTTT.

V usage is TRBV30 and J usage is TRBJ1-6; TRBD1 matches 8 bases. The CDR3 runs to 13 residues. Germline CDR1 reads GTSNPN; CDR2 reads SVGIG (reference sequence). Trimming removed 5 bases from V and 11 bases from J; junction bases left unmatched: 8. The CDR3 here is CAWHRDRTAPLHF. The CDR3 DNA reads as TGTGCCTGGCACCGGGACAGGACCGCACCCCTCCACTTT.

The chain recombines TRBV14 with TRBJ1-6, with D possibly being TRBD1 (5 bases). V lost 0 bases and J 9 bases, leaving 12 bases between the germline ends. Per the germline V gene, CDR1 is SGHDN and CDR2 is FVKESK. The CDR3 is 15 residues long. The CDR3 DNA sequence: TGTGCCAGCAGCCAAGAGGGACCGACAGTTTCACCCCTCCACTTT. Translated, it gives CASSQEGPTVSPLHF.

The genes are TRBV10-3 and TRBJ1-5, with D tentatively TRBD1 (5 bases). Germline lookup yields CDR1 ENHRY and CDR2 SYGVKD. This CDR3 has 14 residues. V was trimmed by 0 bases and J by 4 bases, leaving 7 bases between them. CDR3 region: CAISESRGNQPQHF. CDR3 DNA sequence: TGTGCCATCAGTGAGTCGAGGGGTAATCAGCCCCAGCATTTT.

Points on this clone: In the same sample, other DNA sequences code for this CDR3. The chain couples TRBV7-2 to TRBJ2-3, with TRBD1 identical over 7 bases. Per germline, CDR1 SGHTA and CDR2 FQGNSA. The CDR3 covers 17 residues. The V gene end was trimmed by 4 bases and the J gene end by 0 bases; junction bases not matched to a gene: 10. The CDR3 loop is CASSSPTGVSSTDTQYF. CDR3 DNA: TGTGCCAGCAGCTCCCCAACAGGGGTCTCTAGCACAGATACGCAGTATTTT. Looking up the rest from reference TRBV7-2 and TRBJ2-3 gives the full variable domain: GAGVSQSPSNKVTEKGKDVELRCDPISGHTALYWYRQSLGQGLEFLIYFQGNSAPDKSGLPSDRFSAERTGGSVSTLTIQRTQQEDSAVYLCASSSPTGVSSTDTQYFGPGTRLTVL.